These T cell receptor beta chains were read from a single sample in a study of T cell changes during pregnancy in multiple sclerosis. Measured with immunoSEQ multiplex PCR; TCRdb has only the in-frame clones, and not every one. In the table there are fewer than 80,000 clones, 89% of which are singletons. This material consisted of peripheral blood, taken in the first trimester of pregnancy. The receptors were gathered from a female donor in good health, enrolled as a control in a pregnancy study. The CDR3 runs from the conserved cysteine through the conserved F or W. D genes are given only for firm matches. Rows give clone size only sometimes, using once, few, many, or a class for an expanded clone.

j_call clone_size d_call v_call cdr3_aa cdr3_nt
TRBJ2-3 . . TRBV13 CASSFPGLSDTQYF TGTGCCAGCAGCTTCCCGGGACTGTCAGATACGCAGTATTTT
TRBJ1-6 . . TRBV6-1 CASSGRDYSPLHF TGTGCCAGCAGTGGGAGGGATTATTCACCCCTCCACTTT
TRBJ2-1 . . TRBV18 CASSPPSGGKSYNEQFF TGTGCCAGCTCACCACCATCGGGCGGGAAAAGCTACAATGAGCAGTTCTTC
TRBJ2-1 . TRBD2 TRBV28 CASSLSTSGRNEQFF TGTGCCAGCAGTTTATCAACTAGCGGGAGAAATGAGCAGTTCTTC
TRBJ1-4 . . TRBV5-1 CASRGTRGNEKLFF TGCGCCAGCAGGGGAACAAGGGGGAATGAAAAACTGTTTTTT
TRBJ2-7 . . TRBV4-1 CASSQEEWERGYEQYF TGCGCCAGCAGCCAAGAAGAGTGGGAGCGAGGTTACGAGCAGTACTTC
TRBJ2-1 . . TRBV10-1 CASSPGDYNEQFF TGCGCCAGCAGTCCAGGGGACTACAATGAGCAGTTCTTC
TRBJ1-2 . TRBD1 TRBV5-8 CASSRNRQGTYGYTF TGTGCCAGCAGCCGGAATCGACAGGGAACCTATGGCTACACCTTC
TRBJ2-7 . . TRBV30 CACPRTNSYEQYF TGTGCCTGCCCGAGGACAAACTCATACGAGCAGTACTTC
TRBJ1-1 few TRBD1 TRBV7-9 CASSLGQGQRTEAFF TGTGCCAGCAGCTTGGGACAGGGTCAGCGGACTGAAGCTTTCTTT
TRBJ1-6 . . TRBV5-1 CASSLDRTYNSPLHF TGCGCCAGCAGCTTGGACAGGACGTATAATTCACCCCTCCACTTT
TRBJ2-3 . TRBD2 TRBV7-9 CASSMGLAGVADTQYF TGTGCCAGCAGCATGGGACTAGCGGGAGTGGCAGATACGCAGTATTTT
TRBJ2-1 . . TRBV5-4 CASSTPLSSYNEQFF TGTGCCAGCAGCACCCCTTTGAGCTCCTACAATGAGCAGTTCTTC
TRBJ1-1 few . TRBV14 CASSQAESHFHTEAFF TGTGCCAGCAGCCAAGCGGAGTCACATTTTCACACTGAAGCTTTCTTT
TRBJ2-2 few TRBD1 TRBV5-6 CASSFGTGLYTGELFF TGTGCCAGCAGCTTCGGGACAGGGTTATACACCGGGGAGCTGTTTTTT
TRBJ1-2 . TRBD1 TRBV5-5 CASGSGQGYTNYGYTF TGTGCCAGCGGATCGGGACAGGGGTATACTAACTATGGCTACACCTTC
TRBJ1-1 . . TRBV5-4 CASSSQGSGTEAFF TGTGCCAGCAGCTCCCAGGGGTCAGGGACTGAAGCTTTCTTT
TRBJ1-2 . TRBD1 TRBV14 CASSQRTGGVWDGYTF TGTGCCAGCAGCCAAAGGACAGGGGGCGTCTGGGATGGCTACACCTTC
TRBJ2-3 . . TRBV6-4 CASSDSTGAPDTQYF TGTGCCAGCAGTGACTCCACGGGAGCCCCAGATACGCAGTATTTT
TRBJ1-6 . . TRBV5-1 CASSFTDSNSPLHF TGCGCCAGCAGCTTCACAGACAGTAATTCACCCCTCCACTTT
TRBJ1-1 . TRBD1 TRBV19 CASRIGQGGITEAFF TGTGCCAGTAGAATTGGACAGGGAGGGATCACTGAAGCTTTCTTT
TRBJ2-1 . . TRBV9 CASSVVLAGNEQFF TGTGCCAGCAGCGTAGTCCTAGCAGGCAATGAGCAGTTCTTC
TRBJ2-7 . . TRBV19 CASSIGSSEQYF TGTGCCAGTAGTATAGGGTCCAGCGAGCAGTACTTC
TRBJ2-3 . . TRBV7-2 CASSLGRGGDTQYF TGTGCCAGCAGCTTAGGCAGGGGCGGAGATACGCAGTATTTT
TRBJ2-7 . TRBD2 TRBV4-3 CASSQYVGLAGGLIYEQYF TGCGCCAGCAGCCAATACGTGGGACTAGCGGGAGGGTTAATCTACGAGCAGTACTTC
TRBJ2-1 . TRBD1 TRBV7-9 CASSLVGQVYNEQFF TGTGCCAGCAGCTTAGTGGGACAGGTATACAATGAGCAGTTCTTC
TRBJ1-6 once TRBD1 TRBV12-5 CASGRDSYNSPLHF TGTGCTAGTGGCCGGGACAGTTATAATTCACCCCTCCACTTT
TRBJ2-1 . . TRBV11-3 CASSLESSPLYNEQFF TGTGCCAGCAGCTTAGAATCTAGCCCTTTGTACAATGAGCAGTTCTTC
TRBJ1-2 . . TRBV19 CASSIGSRGYGYTF TGTGCCAGTAGTATAGGATCCAGGGGCTATGGCTACACCTTC
TRBJ2-5 . TRBD1 TRBV5-6 CASSWARTGAETQYF TGTGCCAGCAGCTGGGCGAGGACAGGGGCGGAGACCCAGTACTTC
TRBJ1-2 . . TRBV19 CASGLGDGYTF TGTGCCAGTGGGCTCGGCGATGGCTACACCTTC